One and the same sample provided the 21 T cell receptor beta chains below, sequenced in a study of long-term antiretroviral therapy in people with HIV. The authors ran the immunoSEQ assay, v3.0, at survey level. The repertoire was sequenced with immunoSEQ multiplex PCR; TCRdb's copy has only in-frame clones and lacks some. Found here are 6,500 to 7,500 clones, 70% to 85% of them singletons; the top ten hold about a quarter. The material was unsorted PBMCs, obtained 1.1 years after starting antiretroviral therapy. The receptors here all came from a man in his forties with HIV.

The rearrangement links TRBV29-1 to TRBJ2-7; TRBD1 might be the D (5 bases). There are 11 residues in the CDR3. From germline, CDR1 is SQVTM and CDR2 ANQGSEA. The V gene lost 5 bases and the J gene lost 5 bases, with 10 bases spanning the gap. The CDR3 DNA reads as TGCAGCGTTTGGAACAGGAACGAGCAGTACTTC. Protein sequence: CSVWNRNEQYF.

The genes are TRBV2 and TRBJ1-2; 7 nucleotides match TRBD1. The germline CDR1 and CDR2 sequences are SNHLY and FYNNEI. This CDR3 has 14 residues. J gave up 2 bases and V 6 bases, and 6 bases lay outside the gene matches. Here the CDR3 DNA reads TGTGCCAGCAGGCCCGGGACAGAGAACTATGGCTACACCTTC. It translates to CASRPGTENYGYTF.

V usage is TRBV11-2 and J usage is TRBJ1-4; 7 bases are a match to TRBD1. The CDR3 contains 11 residues. The germline gives CDR1 SGHAT, CDR2 FQNNGV. The CDR3 sequence: CGGGHDEKLFF. The CDR3 region has the DNA TGTGGAGGGGGCCATGATGAAAAACTGTTTTTT.

This sequence joins TRBV7-9 and TRBJ1-3, with D possibly TRBD1 on 5 matching bases. The V end was cut by 8 bases, the J end by 0 bases, with 14 bases between. The CDR3 is 15 residues long. Germline-derived CDR1 and CDR2 are SEHNR and FQNEAQ (reference sequence). The CDR3 DNA reads TGTGCCAGCCTCGACGCAGGGAACTCTGGAAACACCATATATTTT. Protein product: CASLDAGNSGNTIYF.

CDR3 nucleotide sequence: TGCAGCGTTCTGCCCAGGGGGGAGCTGTTTTTT. Amino acid sequence: CSVLPRGELFF. V and J are TRBV29-1 and TRBJ2-2; no firm D call. CDR3 length: 11 residues. Germline values: CDR1 SQVTM, CDR2 ANQGSEA. V was pared by 5 bases and J by 8 bases, with 9 bases between.

The CDR3 DNA follows: TGTGCCAGCAGCTTCGGCCTAGCGGGGGGGGACGAGCAGTTCTTC. It codes for CASSFGLAGGDEQFF. The chain carries TRBV11-2 and TRBJ2-1; TRBD2 aligns across 12 bases. The CDR3 totals 15 residues. Germline loops: CDR1 SGHAT, CDR2 FQNNGV. V dropped 3 bases and J dropped 10; count of bases not matched to a gene: 7.

V is TRBV5-8 and J is TRBJ1-5, with D possibly being TRBD1 (6 bases). CDR3 length equals 15 residues. The V and J ends lost 3 bases and 5 bases respectively, with 15 bases between them. Germline CDR1 SGHTS, CDR2 YDEGEE. DNA of the CDR3: TGTGCCAGCAGCTACGGGACACTTGACTATCAGCCCCAGCATTTT. Translating gives CASSYGTLDYQPQHF.

The CDR3 loop reads CASRRNTEAFF. The CDR3 DNA sequence: TGTGCCAGCAGGAGGAACACTGAAGCTTTCTTT. This rearrangement joins TRBV5-6 to TRBJ1-1, with D uncertain. Trimming took 5 bases from V and 1 from J, leaving 3 bases between them. The CDR3 is 11 residues long. CDR1 is SGHDT, CDR2 YYEEEE, per germline.

V and J are TRBV7-2 and TRBJ2-7; tentatively, D is TRBD1 (6 bases). The germline V and J ends were trimmed by 5 bases and 3 bases, with 11 bases remaining between them. The CDR3 runs to 13 residues. CDR1 SGHTA and CDR2 FQGNSA come from the germline V gene. For the CDR3, the DNA is TGTGCCAGCAGCCGATACAGGGACTACGAGCAGTACTTC. It is translated as CASSRYRDYEQYF.

The V call is TRBV5-1, the J call TRBJ1-3; TRBD1 might be the D (6 bases). Germline values: CDR1 SGHRS, CDR2 YFSETQ. The CDR3 contains 16 residues. The V gene lost 3 bases and the J gene lost 1 base, with 14 bases spanning the gap. CDR3 sequence: CASSYDTGISGNTIYF. The CDR3 nucleotides are TGCGCCAGCAGCTACGACACAGGGATATCTGGAAACACCATATATTTT.

The V and J genes are TRBV7-3 and TRBJ1-1; D unclear. Germline values: CDR1 SGHTA, CDR2 FQGTGA. Between the trimmed V and J ends, which lost 5 bases and 5 bases, there was a span of 12 bases. The CDR3 length is 13 residues. Written as DNA, the CDR3 is TGTGCCAGCAGCCCCGACGGTCGGACTGAAGCTTTCTTT. This sequence encodes CASSPDGRTEAFF.

The chain combines TRBV27 with TRBJ2-7; D perhaps matches TRBD2 (5 bases). Between the trimmed V and J ends, which lost 5 bases and 0 bases, there was a span of 8 bases. This CDR3 region has 13 residues. Germline values: CDR1 MNHEY, CDR2 SMNVEV (reference sequence). The DNA of the CDR3 is TGTGCCAGCAGTCGAACTAGCTCCTACGAGCAGTACTTC. This gives the protein CASSRTSSYEQYF.

This rearrangement joins TRBV6-5 to TRBJ1-5; D is unclear. This CDR3 spans 16 amino acids. CDR1 and CDR2 from the germline V gene are MNHEY and SVGAGI. Trimming took off 0 bases at V and 5 bases at J, with 14 bases between the two ends. CDR3 in amino acids: CASSYSGLGRDQPQHF. In nucleotides, the CDR3 is TGTGCCAGCAGTTACTCAGGATTGGGAAGGGATCAGCCCCAGCATTTT.

This clone showed up just a few times. The CDR3 bases are TGTGCCAGCAGCACTCAGGGGGCTCGGGACAATGAGCAGTTCTTC. It codes for CASSTQGARDNEQFF. The chain couples TRBV9 to TRBJ2-1, with TRBD1 matching 8 bases. The CDR3 is 15 residues long. Per the germline V gene, CDR1 is SGDLS and CDR2 is YYNGEE. V was clipped by 4 bases and J by 5 bases; unmatched bases: 8.

This chain connects TRBV7-9 to TRBJ2-3, with 7 bases that match TRBD2. This CDR3 comprises 17 residues. Losses at the gene ends were 5 bases for V and 2 bases for J; bases not matched to a gene: 13. Germline V gene sequence: CDR1 SEHNR, CDR2 FQNEAQ (reference sequence). The CDR3 protein is CASSPSSGASYTDTQYF. As DNA, the CDR3 is TGTGCCAGCAGCCCCTCTAGCGGAGCTTCCTACACAGATACGCAGTATTTT.

This clone was detected only a few times. The J gene is TRBJ1-2, the V gene TRBV19; 10 bases agree with TRBD1. Germline assignment: CDR1 LNHDA and CDR2 SQIVND (reference sequence). This CDR3 region has 15 residues. V lost 6 bases, J lost 2 bases, and 6 bases stayed unmatched. CDR3 protein: CASRMTGGNNYGYTF. The CDR3 DNA follows: TGTGCCAGTAGGATGACAGGGGGCAACAACTATGGCTACACCTTC.

The chain combines TRBV6-5 with TRBJ1-6; perhaps TRBD1 as D (5 bases). This CDR3 contains 15 residues. V lost 6 bases to trimming and J lost 10 bases, with 19 bases between them. Germline CDR1 and CDR2: MNHEY and SVGAGI. Here the CDR3 reads CASRVRAAVESPLHF. The CDR3 region has the DNA TGTGCCAGCAGAGTCAGGGCGGCCGTAGAGTCACCCCTCCACTTT.

The rearrangement joins TRBV9 to TRBJ2-7; D is uncertain. Trimming stripped 0 bases from V and 2 bases from J, with 6 bases between. CDR1 is SGDLS and CDR2 is YYNGEE in the germline V gene. The CDR3 is made up of 13 amino acids. Here the CDR3 reads CASSVAGAYEQYF. The CDR3 DNA is TGTGCCAGCAGCGTAGCTGGGGCCTACGAGCAGTACTTC.

The chain couples TRBV6-5 to TRBJ2-5; the D is unclear. Germline V gives CDR1 MNHEY, CDR2 SVGAGI. V was trimmed by 4 bases and J by 1 base, leaving 7 bases between them. The CDR3 sequence is 13 residues long. CDR3 sequence (DNA): TGTGCCAGCAGTTCTGGCACCCAAGAGACCCAGTACTTC. Encoded protein: CASSSGTQETQYF.

This clone came up once. The CDR3 loop is CASRPPQNIQYF. CDR3 in DNA: TGTGCCAGCAGACCCCCCCAAAACATTCAGTACTTC. The J gene is TRBJ2-4, the V gene TRBV6-5; the D is unclear. This CDR3 comprises 12 residues. In germline, CDR1 is MNHEY, CDR2 SVGAGI. V was clipped by 6 bases and J by 5 bases, with 8 bases between them.

The rearrangement joins TRBV25-1 to TRBJ2-5; tentatively, D is TRBD1 or TRBD2 (5 bases each). This CDR3 comprises 14 residues. Germline V gene lookup returns CDR1 MGHDK and CDR2 SYGVNS. V gave up 6 bases and J gave up 7 bases, with 18 bases separating them. DNA for the CDR3: TGTGCCAGCAGCTCCTCCCGGGACCGCCCGACCCAGTACTTC. As protein: CASSSSRDRPTQYF.